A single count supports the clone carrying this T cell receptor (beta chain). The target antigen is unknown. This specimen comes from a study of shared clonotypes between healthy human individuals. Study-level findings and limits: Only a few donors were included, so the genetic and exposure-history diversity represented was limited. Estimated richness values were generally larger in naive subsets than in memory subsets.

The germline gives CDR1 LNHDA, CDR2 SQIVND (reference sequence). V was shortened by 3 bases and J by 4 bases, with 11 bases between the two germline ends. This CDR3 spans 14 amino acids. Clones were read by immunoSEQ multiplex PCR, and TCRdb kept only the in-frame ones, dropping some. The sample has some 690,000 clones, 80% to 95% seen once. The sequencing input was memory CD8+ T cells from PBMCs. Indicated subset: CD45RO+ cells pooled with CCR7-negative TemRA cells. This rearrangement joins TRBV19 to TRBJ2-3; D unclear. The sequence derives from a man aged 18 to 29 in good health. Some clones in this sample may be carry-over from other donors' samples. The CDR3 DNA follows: TGTGCCAGTAGTATCATAGGGTACGCAGATACGCAGTATTTT. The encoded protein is CASSIIGYADTQYF.